This passage covers 27 T cell receptor beta chains from one sample sequenced in a study of CD8+ T cells in alopecia areata. TCR sequencing used cDNA made by reverse transcription of extracted RNA. TCRdb keeps only in-frame clones here, not all; method: immunoSEQ multiplex PCR. The table has approximately 150,000 clones, around 47% seen once. The sequenced material came from CD4+ T cells sorted from blood. These receptors came from a human donor with alopecia areata.

Concerning this clone itself: Distinct nucleotide sequences in the sample also encode this CDR3. The gene calls are TRBV6-5 and TRBJ1-2; D not certain. CDR1 and CDR2 from the germline V gene are MNHEY and SVGAGI. The CDR3 length is 12 residues. The V and J ends lost 5 bases and 7 bases respectively, with 11 bases between them. CDR3 sequence (DNA): TGTGCCAGCAGTCCTCCGGGAGCTGGCTACACCTTC. Protein sequence: CASSPPGAGYTF.

V usage is TRBV30 and J usage is TRBJ1-2; tentative D call: TRBD1 (5 bases). CDR1 is GTSNPN and CDR2 is SVGIG in the germline V gene (reference sequence). The V gene lost 5 bases and the J gene lost 3 bases, with 16 bases spanning the gap. The CDR3 runs 14 residues. This CDR3 reads CAWGAPKFHYGYTF. For the CDR3, the DNA is TGTGCCTGGGGGGCCCCAAAGTTCCACTATGGCTACACCTTC.

The J gene is TRBJ2-1, the V gene TRBV4-2; 12 bases map to TRBD2. The trim removed 4 bases at V and 5 bases at J, leaving 9 bases unmatched. Germline CDR1 reads LGHNA; CDR2 reads YNFKEQ. CDR3 length: 17 residues. DNA of the CDR3: TGTGCCAGCAGCCGAGTTGGGTGGACTAGCGGGAACAATGAGCAGTTCTTC. It translates to CASSRVGWTSGNNEQFF.

This chain connects TRBV7-6 to TRBJ2-7; D gene uncertain. The V gene lost 2 bases and the J gene lost 0 bases, with 2 bases spanning the gap. This CDR3 has 12 amino acids. CDR1 SGHVS and CDR2 FNYEAQ come from the germline V gene. The CDR3 nucleotides read TGTGCCAGCAGCTTACGCTCCTACGAGCAGTACTTC. Translated, it gives CASSLRSYEQYF.

The CDR3 nucleotides are TGTGCCAGCAGGCTGCTGGGCGGGACCACAGATACGCAGTATTTT. This sequence encodes CASRLLGGTTDTQYF. The chain recombines TRBV5-4 with TRBJ2-3, with TRBD2 as a possible D gene (6 bases). Looked up from germline, CDR1 is SGHNT and CDR2 is YYREEE (reference sequence). The CDR3 totals 15 residues. Trimming removed 5 bases from V and 2 bases from J, with 15 bases in between. Using reference TRBV5-4 and TRBJ2-3 for the parts outside the CDR3, the full variable domain is ETGVTQSPTHLIKTRGQQVTLRCSSQSGHNTVSWYQQALGQGPQFIFQYYREEENGRGNFPPRFSGLQFPNYSSELNVNALELDDSALYLCASRLLGGTTDTQYFGPGTRLTVL.

This clone has only a few counts. This rearrangement joins TRBV29-1 to TRBJ2-3, with D perhaps matching TRBD2 (6 bases). Between the trimmed V and J ends, which lost 4 bases and 3 bases, there was a span of 20 bases. Germline values: CDR1 SQVTM, CDR2 ANQGSEA. The CDR3 contains 16 residues. The CDR3 DNA follows: TGCAGCGTTGCCGGGAGAATTGATAGTGGGACAGATACGCAGTATTTT. It specifies CSVAGRIDSGTDTQYF.

The chain links TRBV2 to TRBJ1-5; TRBD1 agrees at 8 bases. V trimming: 6 bases; J trimming: 1 base; junction bases outside the gene matches: 5. In germline, CDR1 is SNHLY, CDR2 FYNNEI. The CDR3 loop spans 15 amino acids. The CDR3 nucleotides read TGTGCCAGCAGGACCAGGGGGCAAAGCAATCAGCCCCAGCATTTT. Amino acids: CASRTRGQSNQPQHF.

This chain uses TRBV11-2 with TRBJ2-3, with D perhaps TRBD2 (5 bases). Germline assignment: CDR1 SGHAT and CDR2 FQNNGV. This CDR3 contains 16 residues. V dropped 1 base and J dropped 2 bases, with 13 bases sitting between them. The CDR3 DNA reads as TGTGCCAGCAGCTTAGGGGGAGCCCGCACCACAGATACGCAGTATTTT. The encoded protein is CASSLGGARTTDTQYF.

The chain employs TRBV29-1 and TRBJ2-6, with D possibly TRBD1 on 6 matching bases. Germline V gene lookup returns CDR1 SQVTM and CDR2 ANQGSEA. With 6 bases removed from V and 0 bases from J, the gap between germline ends came to 15 bases. The CDR3 contains 16 residues. CDR3: CSVIGQFSSGANVLTF. The CDR3 nucleotides read TGCAGCGTGATCGGACAGTTTTCCTCTGGGGCCAACGTCCTGACTTTC.

The J gene is TRBJ2-1, the V gene TRBV9; 8 bases line up with TRBD2. The V gene's germline CDR1 is SGDLS and CDR2 YYNGEE. V lost 3 bases and J lost 9; bases outside the gene matches: 11. The CDR3 is 15 residues long. The CDR3 DNA reads TGTGCCAGCAGCGAGGAGGGTCGGGAGGGCGGTGAGCAGTTCTTC. Its protein is CASSEEGREGGEQFF. Full variable domain (rest looked up from reference TRBV9 and TRBJ2-1): DSGVTQTPKHLITATGQRVTLRCSPRSGDLSVYWYQQSLDQGLQFLIQYYNGEERAKGNILERFSAQQFPDLHSELNLSSLELGDSALYFCASSEEGREGGEQFFGPGTRLTVL.

V and J are TRBV9 and TRBJ2-3; D is unresolved. Germline V gene lookup returns CDR1 SGDLS and CDR2 YYNGEE. CDR3 length equals 16 residues. The germline V and J ends were trimmed by 4 bases and 0 bases, with 15 bases remaining between them. In nucleotides, the CDR3 is TGTGCCAGCAGCCACTTCGCAGTAGCTAGCACAGATACGCAGTATTTT. Protein product: CASSHFAVASTDTQYF.

This clone was observed a few times. V is TRBV5-1 and J is TRBJ2-5, with TRBD1 matching over 7 bases. The trim removed 4 bases at V and 5 bases at J, leaving 5 bases unmatched. CDR3 length: 13 amino acids. Per germline, CDR1 SGHRS and CDR2 YFSETQ. CDR3 coding DNA: TGCGCCAGCAGCCTGACAGGGATTGAGACCCAGTACTTC. As protein: CASSLTGIETQYF.

This clone has more than one count but fewer than ten. The CDR3 region has the DNA TGCAGCGCACAGGGGATCTTTGCAGATACGCAGTATTTT. Protein product: CSAQGIFADTQYF. This sequence joins TRBV29-1 and TRBJ2-3; TRBD1 matches 7 bases. Germline V gives CDR1 SQVTM, CDR2 ANQGSEA. This CDR3 spans 13 amino acids. V dropped 7 bases and J dropped 4; count of bases not matched to a gene: 8.

V usage is TRBV23-1 and J usage is TRBJ1-5, with D hard to call. TRBV23-1 is an open reading frame whose function is uncertain. The CDR3 sequence is 17 residues long. The germline V and J ends were trimmed by 1 base and 5 bases, with 18 bases remaining between them. The CDR3, as DNA: TGCGCCAGCAGTCAATTGGGCGTGACGGGAAACCATCAGCCCCAGCATTTT. Its protein is CASSQLGVTGNHQPQHF.

The J gene is TRBJ2-3, the V gene TRBV5-1; D not certain. Per germline, CDR1 SGHRS and CDR2 YFSETQ. Trimming removed 0 bases from V and 6 bases from J, with 14 bases in between. This CDR3 region has 15 residues. CDR3 protein: CASSLALGGMDTQYF. In nucleotides, the CDR3 is TGCGCCAGCAGCTTGGCACTGGGCGGAATGGATACGCAGTATTTT. Combining the CDR3 with reference TRBV5-1 and TRBJ2-3 gives the whole variable domain KAGVTQTPRYLIKTRGQQVTLSCSPISGHRSVSWYQQTPGQGLQFLFEYFSETQRNKGNFPGRFSGRQFSNSRSEMNVSTLELGDSALYLCASSLALGGMDTQYFGPGTRLTVL.

The CDR3 region has the DNA TGTGCCAGTACTAGCTCAACCAGGGACAGGACAATCTATGGCTACACCTTC. Protein product: CASTSSTRDRTIYGYTF. The chain combines TRBV19 with TRBJ1-2, with 8 bases identical to TRBD1. The CDR3 consists of 17 residues. Germline values: CDR1 LNHDA, CDR2 SQIVND (reference sequence). With V trimmed by 7 bases and J by 4 bases, 17 bases remained unmatched.

The chain links TRBV5-6 to TRBJ1-4; 8 bases are shared with TRBD1. V shed 8 bases and J 0 bases; nucleotides not matched to a gene: 3. Germline V gene lookup returns CDR1 SGHDT and CDR2 YYEEEE. The CDR3 extends over 14 amino acids. This CDR3 reads CASGTGTTNEKLFF. CDR3 coding DNA: TGTGCCAGTGGGACAGGAACAACTAATGAAAAACTGTTTTTT.

This chain joins TRBV6-5 and TRBJ1-4, with D unclear. The CDR3 runs to 14 residues. V lost 6 bases and J 0 bases, leaving 8 bases between the germline ends. Germline CDR1 is MNHEY and CDR2 is SVGAGI. DNA of the CDR3: TGTGCCAGCAGGGGCGCCGCAACTAATGAAAAACTGTTTTTT. Translated, it gives CASRGAATNEKLFF.

The chain links TRBV5-4 to TRBJ2-5, with 7 bases that match TRBD2. This CDR3 has 18 residues. J was trimmed by 1 base and V by 3 bases; bases with no gene match: 15. Germline CDR1 SGHNT, CDR2 YYREEE (reference sequence). This CDR3 is CASSYGGFGAGGQETQYF. The CDR3 DNA reads TGTGCCAGCAGCTACGGGGGGTTCGGAGCGGGTGGCCAAGAGACCCAGTACTTC.

The genes are TRBV28 and TRBJ2-7; maybe TRBD2 (5 bases). This CDR3 has 15 residues. Trimming shortened V by 6 bases and J by 3 bases, and 18 bases separated the two germline ends. The germline V gene encodes CDR1 MDHEN and CDR2 SYDVKM. The CDR3 loop is CASSRRRAPHYEQYF. CDR3 sequence (DNA): TGTGCCAGCAGCCGCCGGCGGGCCCCCCACTACGAGCAGTACTTC.

The chain uses TRBV28 and TRBJ2-7; TRBD2 agrees at 11 bases. After removal of 9 bases from V and 4 bases from J, the junction contained 11 bases not matched to a gene. Germline lookup yields CDR1 MDHEN and CDR2 SYDVKM. The CDR3 is made up of 15 amino acids. CDR3 residues: CASGGASGRYYEQYF. The CDR3 DNA is TGTGCCAGTGGTGGGGCTAGCGGGAGGTATTACGAGCAGTACTTC.

This sequence joins TRBV20-1 and TRBJ2-7, with D hard to call. The CDR3 sequence is 11 residues long. Germline V gene data show CDR1 as DFQATT and CDR2 as SNEGSKA (reference sequence). The V end was cut by 5 bases, the J end by 6 bases, with 11 bases between. In DNA, the CDR3 is TGCAGTGCTTCCTTTTGGGGCGAGCAGTACTTC. This sequence encodes CSASFWGEQYF.

This clone showed up just a few times. The chain links TRBV18 to TRBJ1-4; D gene ambiguous. The germline V gene encodes CDR1 KGHSH and CDR2 LQKENI. The CDR3 has 13 amino acids. Trimming took 5 bases from V and 8 from J, leaving 12 bases between them. The CDR3: CASSRKTGEKLFF. CDR3 coding DNA: TGTGCCAGCTCAAGGAAGACGGGGGAAAAACTGTTTTTT.

This chain joins TRBV6-1 and TRBJ2-1, with D hard to call. Germline loops: CDR1 MNHNS, CDR2 SASEGT. V lost 1 base, J lost 10 bases, and 5 bases lay in between. The length of the CDR3 is 11 residues. The CDR3 reads CASSEVQEQFF. CDR3 in DNA: TGTGCCAGCAGTGAAGTTCAGGAGCAGTTCTTC.

This clone turned up a few times. The chain employs TRBV29-1 and TRBJ2-5, with a tentative D call TRBD2 (6 bases). The V gene lost 7 bases and the J gene lost 5 bases, with 11 bases spanning the gap. This CDR3 is 11 amino acids long. Germline CDR1 SQVTM, CDR2 ANQGSEA. CDR3 protein: CSAGDSETQYF. The CDR3, as DNA: TGCAGCGCTGGGGACTCGGAGACCCAGTACTTC.

The chain has TRBV4-1 and TRBJ2-5, with D perhaps given as TRBD1 or TRBD2 (5 bases each). The CDR3 runs 14 residues. Germline assignment: CDR1 MGHRA and CDR2 YSYEKL. V was clipped by 1 base and J by 4 bases, with 10 bases between them. CDR3: CASSQVRGVETQYF. The CDR3 DNA is TGCGCCAGCAGCCAAGTGAGAGGGGTAGAGACCCAGTACTTC.

This clone showed up just a few times. The chain links TRBV29-1 to TRBJ2-5, with 7 bases lining up with TRBD2. The V and J ends lost 7 bases and 3 bases, in that order; junction bases with no gene match: 5. The CDR3 length is 12 residues. CDR1 and CDR2 (germline): SQVTM, ANQGSEA. CDR3 sequence (DNA): TGCAGCGCTGGGGGGAGGGAAGAGACCCAGTACTTC. It specifies CSAGGREETQYF.